The 23 T cell receptor beta chains presented below share a single source sample, sequenced in a study of T cell responses to AZD1222 COVID-19 vaccine. Produced via immunoSEQ multiplex PCR; TCRdb's table is partial and in-frame only. The sample has more than 75,000 clones; about nine tenths are singletons. Sequences were derived from peripheral blood, sampled 28 days after the second AZD1222 dose. These TCRs come from an adult who received the AZD1222 COVID-19 vaccine.

CDR3 sequence reads: CASSPGAGQGYEQYF. The CDR3 coding sequence is TGTGCCAGCTCCCCTGGGGCGGGACAGGGCTACGAGCAGTACTTC. The rearrangement uses TRBV18 and TRBJ2-7; 9 bases line up with TRBD1. Germline V gene data show CDR1 as KGHSH and CDR2 as LQKENI. Unmatched junction bases numbered 9, after V lost 6 bases and J lost 3 bases. The CDR3 contains 15 residues.

The genes are TRBV7-2 and TRBJ1-4; TRBD1 might be the D (5 bases). The ends were cut back, 6 bases at V and 10 bases at J, with 18 bases in the middle. Germline values: CDR1 SGHTA, CDR2 FQGNSA. The length of the CDR3 is 14 residues. CDR3: CASSSTVGQGKLFF. CDR3 bases: TGTGCCAGCAGTTCGACGGTGGGCCAGGGAAAACTGTTTTTT.

This clone was found once. The chain carries TRBV15 and TRBJ2-7; D not certain. The V and J ends lost 0 bases and 2 bases respectively, with 17 bases between them. CDR3 length equals 17 residues. Germline V gene data show CDR1 as LNHNV and CDR2 as YYDKDF (reference sequence). This chain's CDR3 is CATSRDLLAAETYEQYF. Here the CDR3 DNA reads TGTGCCACCAGCAGAGATCTATTGGCAGCCGAAACCTACGAGCAGTACTTC.

The chain combines TRBV7-2 with TRBJ2-5, with D tentatively TRBD1 or TRBD2 (6 bases each). Per germline, CDR1 SGHTA and CDR2 FQGNSA. This CDR3 has 12 residues. CDR3 region: CASRGRRETQYF. The CDR3 bases are TGTGCGAGTCGGGGGCGCAGAGAGACCCAGTACTTC. Based on the CDR3 plus reference TRBV7-2 and TRBJ2-5, the full variable domain is GAGVSQSPSNKVTEKGKDVELRCDPISGHTALYWYRQSLGQGLEFLIYFQGNSAPDKSGLPSDRFSAERTGGSVSTLTIQRTQQEDSAVYLCASRGRRETQYFGPGTRLLVL.

The rearrangement uses TRBV5-6 and TRBJ1-1; maybe TRBD1 (5 bases). The CDR3 runs to 13 residues. Germline loops: CDR1 SGHDT, CDR2 YYEEEE. V shed 0 bases and J shed 4 bases, with 7 bases lying between them. The CDR3 sequence: CASSLGGSTEAFF. As DNA, the CDR3 is TGTGCCAGCAGCTTGGGGGGCAGCACTGAAGCTTTCTTT.

The chain carries TRBV18 and TRBJ1-1; D is unresolved. This CDR3 region has 13 residues. The ends were cut back, 2 bases at V and 9 bases at J, with 13 bases in the middle. The germline gives CDR1 KGHSH, CDR2 LQKENI. The DNA for the CDR3 is TGTGCCAGCTCACCATCAGACACTCGGAAAGCTTTCTTT. It encodes CASSPSDTRKAFF.

The CDR3 reads CASSQDAYNTEAFF. For the CDR3, the DNA is TGTGCCAGCAGCCAAGATGCATATAACACTGAAGCTTTCTTT. The J gene is TRBJ1-1, the V gene TRBV14, with unresolved D. Per the germline V gene, CDR1 is SGHDN and CDR2 is FVKESK. V gave up 0 bases and J gave up 2 bases, with 7 bases separating them. The CDR3 runs 14 residues.

V and J are TRBV2 and TRBJ2-7, with 7 nucleotides matching TRBD2. The CDR3 is 15 amino acids. With 3 bases clipped from V and 7 bases from J, the junction kept 12 bases outside the gene matches. Germline values: CDR1 SNHLY, CDR2 FYNNEI. CDR3 DNA: TGTGCCAGCAGTGATCGGGGGGTCCCTCGGGGAGAGCAGTACTTC. Its protein is CASSDRGVPRGEQYF. Complete variable domain (other parts from reference TRBV2 and TRBJ2-7): EPEVTQTPSHQVTQMGQEVILRCVPISNHLYFYWYRQILGQKVEFLVSFYNNEISEKSEIFDDQFSVERPDGSNFTLKIRSTKLEDSAMYFCASSDRGVPRGEQYFGPGTRLTVT.

The chain couples TRBV7-3 to TRBJ1-1; D gene uncertain. V was trimmed by 3 bases and J by 1 base, leaving 12 bases between them. The germline CDR1 and CDR2 sequences are SGHTA and FQGTGA. The CDR3 is 15 residues long. The CDR3 bases are TGTGCCAGCAGCTTGTTTCCCCTTTCGAACACTGAAGCTTTCTTT. It is translated as CASSLFPLSNTEAFF.

The genes are TRBV5-1 and TRBJ2-2; TRBD2 matches 9 bases. CDR1 and CDR2 from the germline V gene are SGHRS and YFSETQ. The CDR3 contains 14 residues. V lost 7 bases, J lost 2 bases, and 3 bases stayed unmatched. In DNA form, the CDR3 reads TGCGCCAGCTTTAGCGGGGGAAACACCGGGGAGCTGTTTTTT. This codes for CASFSGGNTGELFF.

This chain connects TRBV28 to TRBJ1-5; D gene ambiguous. V was pared by 4 bases and J by 3 bases, with 10 bases between. Per the germline V gene, CDR1 is MDHEN and CDR2 is SYDVKM. This CDR3 region has 14 residues. The CDR3 DNA follows: TGTGCCAGCAGTTCCACGGGATCCAATCAGCCCCAGCATTTT. It yields the protein CASSSTGSNQPQHF.

The J gene is TRBJ1-2, the V gene TRBV2; 8 positions agree with TRBD1. Germline loops: CDR1 SNHLY, CDR2 FYNNEI. The CDR3 contains 13 residues. With V trimmed by 7 bases and J by 4 bases, 5 bases remained unmatched. CDR3 in DNA: TGTGCCAGCAACAGGGGGAGTAGCTATGGCTACACCTTC. It encodes CASNRGSSYGYTF.

The V call is TRBV28, the J call TRBJ1-5; D might be TRBD1 (5 bases). The germline V and J ends were trimmed by 7 bases and 7 bases, with 11 bases remaining between them. Per the germline V gene, CDR1 is MDHEN and CDR2 is SYDVKM. This CDR3 contains 12 residues. DNA of the CDR3: TGTGCCAGCACCAGGGCTACCCAGCCCCAGCATTTT. It is translated as CASTRATQPQHF.

The V gene is TRBV3-1 (or the pseudogene TRBV3-2), the J gene TRBJ1-3, with D hard to call. Trimming removed 2 bases from V and 4 bases from J, with 6 bases in between. Germline V gene data show CDR1 as LGHDT and CDR2 as YNNKEL (reference sequence). The CDR3 loop spans 13 amino acids. Written as DNA, the CDR3 is TGTGCCAGCAGCCAATTGTCGGGAAACACCATATATTTT. It encodes CASSQLSGNTIYF.

This rearrangement joins TRBV7-2 to TRBJ1-3, with D possibly TRBD1 on 6 matching bases. The CDR3 loop spans 16 amino acids. Trimming left V 1 base short and J 4 bases short, with 14 bases between. The germline CDR1 and CDR2 sequences are SGHTA and FQGNSA. CDR3 nucleotide sequence: TGTGCCAGCAGCTTAGGTGGGGGGGCGGAGGGAAACACCATATATTTT. This sequence encodes CASSLGGGAEGNTIYF.

CDR3 bases: TGTGCCAGCAGCTTATACGGAGACAGGATCTACGAGCAGTACTTC. This sequence encodes CASSLYGDRIYEQYF. The chain couples TRBV7-9 to TRBJ2-7; possible D gene TRBD1, 6 bases. This CDR3 region has 15 residues. CDR1 and CDR2 (germline): SEHNR, FQNEAQ (reference sequence). The V end lost 2 bases, the J end lost 3 bases, and 14 bases lay between the germline ends.

This chain joins TRBV5-6 and TRBJ2-7; 8 bases match TRBD2. The germline V gene encodes CDR1 SGHDT and CDR2 YYEEEE. CDR3 length: 17 residues. V was pared by 0 bases and J by 2 bases, with 10 bases of the junction left unmatched. In nucleotides, the CDR3 is TGTGCCAGCAGCTTGGGTGTAGGAGCGGGGGCCCCCTACGAGCAGTACTTC. Translation: CASSLGVGAGAPYEQYF.

The chain couples TRBV19 to TRBJ1-2; D call uncertain. This CDR3 contains 14 residues. Per the germline V gene, CDR1 is LNHDA and CDR2 is SQIVND (reference sequence). Trimming shortened V by 0 bases and J by 3 bases, and 8 bases separated the two germline ends. Here the CDR3 reads CASSIDLRDYGYTF. The CDR3 region has the DNA TGTGCCAGTAGTATAGACCTGCGGGACTATGGCTACACCTTC.

The chain joins TRBV2 to TRBJ1-1; D ambiguous. Deletions cut 3 bases from V and 1 base from J, with 15 bases between. The germline CDR1 and CDR2 sequences are SNHLY and FYNNEI. The CDR3 runs 16 residues. The CDR3 here is CASSDLPPGGNTEAFF. For the CDR3, the DNA is TGTGCCAGCAGTGATCTACCGCCAGGCGGGAACACTGAAGCTTTCTTT. The whole variable domain, filled in from reference TRBV2 and TRBJ1-1, reads EPEVTQTPSHQVTQMGQEVILRCVPISNHLYFYWYRQILGQKVEFLVSFYNNEISEKSEIFDDQFSVERPDGSNFTLKIRSTKLEDSAMYFCASSDLPPGGNTEAFFGQGTRLTVV.

The rearrangement uses TRBV5-1 and TRBJ1-2, with D maybe TRBD1 (5 bases). Germline V gene sequence: CDR1 SGHRS, CDR2 YFSETQ. The CDR3 loop spans 15 amino acids. Trimming took off 0 bases at V and 3 bases at J, with 12 bases between the two ends. In DNA form, the CDR3 reads TGCGCCAGCAGCTTGGCAACAGGTCTGGACTATGGCTACACCTTC. This translates into CASSLATGLDYGYTF.

The V gene is TRBV6-4, the J gene TRBJ2-3; TRBD2 might be the D (6 bases). The V end lost 0 bases, the J end lost 5 bases, and 6 bases lay between the germline ends. Germline V gene lookup returns CDR1 MRHNA and CDR2 SNTAGT. CDR3 length: 13 residues. This CDR3 is CASSDSGLDTQYF. In DNA, the CDR3 is TGTGCCAGCAGTGACTCGGGACTAGATACGCAGTATTTT.

The chain recombines TRBV25-1 with TRBJ1-5, with D tentatively TRBD1 (5 bases). The ends were cut back, 1 base at V and 7 bases at J, with 8 bases in the middle. This CDR3 region has 13 residues. Germline-derived CDR1 and CDR2 are MGHDK and SYGVNS. This chain's CDR3 is CASSESGFQPQHF. The CDR3 DNA sequence: TGTGCCAGCAGTGAATCAGGGTTCCAGCCCCAGCATTTT.

The sample holds one count of this clone. V and J are TRBV6-1 and TRBJ2-3, with a weak D call TRBD2 (5 bases). Germline V gene data show CDR1 as MNHNS and CDR2 as SASEGT. The CDR3 contains 18 residues. With 0 bases removed from V and 5 bases from J, the gap between germline ends came to 21 bases. The CDR3 nucleotides are TGTGCCAGCAGTGAAGCGCTTCGAGGTAGCGCATTTGGAGATACGCAGTATTTT. Its translation is CASSEALRGSAFGDTQYF.